Below are 30 T cell receptor beta chains sequenced from a single sample in a study of beta chain features in type 1 diabetes. The study reverse transcribed the entire isolated RNA, so it sequenced expressed TCRB transcripts. Clones were sequenced by immunoSEQ multiplex PCR, and TCRdb holds only the in-frame ones, with some missing. The sample holds around 160,000 clones, under 60% seen once. Material for sequencing was Tregs from blood. The source of these receptors is a man in his late teens or twenties in good health.

The rearrangement joins TRBV19 to TRBJ2-5; TRBD1 matches at 7 bases. V trimming: 7 bases; J trimming: 3 bases; junction bases outside the gene matches: 5. The CDR3 is 13 residues long. Germline-derived CDR1 and CDR2 are LNHDA and SQIVND (reference sequence). The chain's CDR3 is CASTGTAKETQYF. CDR3 coding DNA: TGTGCCAGTACCGGGACAGCGAAAGAGACCCAGTACTTC.

The gene calls are TRBV5-1 and TRBJ2-1, with D perhaps TRBD1 (5 bases). The CDR3 has 14 amino acids. Trimming stripped 0 bases from V and 7 bases from J, with 11 bases between. Germline V gives CDR1 SGHRS, CDR2 YFSETQ. The CDR3 is CASSLGQGWNEQFF. CDR3 nucleotide sequence: TGCGCCAGCAGCTTGGGCCAGGGATGGAATGAGCAGTTCTTC.

This clone was picked up one time. The gene calls are TRBV18 and TRBJ2-7, with a tentative D call TRBD1 (6 bases). CDR3 length: 14 amino acids. Trimming shortened V by 2 bases and J by 5 bases, and 13 bases separated the two germline ends. CDR1 is KGHSH, CDR2 LQKENI, per germline. The CDR3 region is CASSPYREKNEQYF. The CDR3 region has the DNA TGTGCCAGCTCACCATACAGGGAGAAAAACGAGCAGTACTTC.

About this clone itself: A much larger clone differs from this one at a single base, so this may be a read error. The rearrangement uses TRBV7-3 and TRBJ2-3; 7 positions agree with TRBD2. Germline trimming cut 2 bases from V and 1 base from J; bases unmatched to any gene: 3. This CDR3 region has 15 residues. The germline gives CDR1 SGHTA, CDR2 FQGTGA. Here the CDR3 reads CASSLALAGTDTQYF. The CDR3 DNA sequence: TGTGCCAGCAGCTTAGCGCTAGCGGGCACAGATACGCAGTATTTT.

In this sample, this clone turned up a few times. V is TRBV7-2 and J is TRBJ2-5; 8 bases are shared with TRBD2. Germline V gene lookup returns CDR1 SGHTA and CDR2 FQGNSA. The CDR3 runs to 14 residues. V shed 1 base, J shed 6 bases, and the junction held 4 bases outside the gene matches. CDR3 coding DNA: TGTGCCAGCAGCTTAGTAGCGGGACGGAAGACCCAGTACTTC. This encodes CASSLVAGRKTQYF.

The chain joins TRBV6-1 to TRBJ2-7; 9 bases agree with TRBD1. J gave up 4 bases and V 4 bases, and 8 bases lay outside the gene matches. Germline CDR1 reads MNHNS; CDR2 reads SASEGT. The CDR3 extends over 15 amino acids. The CDR3 region has the DNA TGTGCCAGCAGTGTCTCGACAGGGGGGGGGTACGAGCAGTACTTC. This gives the protein CASSVSTGGGYEQYF.

The chain uses TRBV7-3 and TRBJ2-1; a weak D match, TRBD1 (6 bases). Trimming stripped 5 bases from V and 7 bases from J, with 21 bases between. Germline loops: CDR1 SGHTA, CDR2 FQGTGA. The CDR3 contains 16 residues. CDR3 DNA: TGTGCCAGCAGCCCCCCAGGGGCGGGTTGGTTGAATGAGCAGTTCTTC. This sequence encodes CASSPPGAGWLNEQFF.

This chain joins TRBV6-5 and TRBJ2-7; D not certain. With 0 bases removed from V and 3 bases from J, the gap between germline ends came to 6 bases. CDR1 is MNHEY, CDR2 SVGAGI, per germline. The CDR3 loop spans 13 amino acids. The DNA of the CDR3 is TGTGCCAGCAGTTACTCTCCGAGCTACGAGCAGTACTTC. Encoded protein: CASSYSPSYEQYF.

The V gene is TRBV10-3, the J gene TRBJ2-2; TRBD2 might be the D (6 bases). V gave up 6 bases and J gave up 5 bases, with 19 bases separating them. CDR1 and CDR2 (germline): ENHRY, SYGVKD. The CDR3 is 16 residues long. The DNA of the CDR3 is TGTGCCATCAGGCAGTTCAGGGCCGGGGGTACCGGGGAGCTGTTTTTT. This gives the protein CAIRQFRAGGTGELFF.

This rearrangement joins TRBV7-2 to TRBJ2-3; TRBD2 matches 8 bases. The CDR3 runs to 15 residues. Germline CDR1 is SGHTA and CDR2 is FQGNSA. J was trimmed by 1 base and V by 5 bases; bases with no gene match: 5. CDR3 in amino acids: CASSLGLGGTDTQYF. In DNA form, the CDR3 reads TGTGCCAGCAGCCTGGGACTAGGGGGCACAGATACGCAGTATTTT.

The rearrangement joins TRBV5-5 to TRBJ1-2; D is uncertain. This CDR3 contains 14 residues. Germline V lookup: CDR1 SGHKS, CDR2 YYEKEE (reference sequence). Trimming left V 4 bases short and J 4 bases short, with 14 bases between. CDR3 amino acids: CASSQRTALYGYTF. The DNA of the CDR3 is TGTGCCAGCAGCCAGCGGACCGCACTCTATGGCTACACCTTC.

This clone was seen a few times. This chain connects TRBV9 to TRBJ1-4; TRBD1 is a possible D gene (6 bases). V lost 3 bases and J lost 1, with 7 bases in between. Germline lookup yields CDR1 SGDLS and CDR2 YYNGEE. The CDR3 is 14 amino acids. CDR3 loop: CASSAQGTNEKLFF. The CDR3 DNA sequence: TGTGCCAGCAGCGCACAGGGAACTAATGAAAAACTGTTTTTT.

This clone was counted a single time. The chain couples TRBV9 to TRBJ1-1; D call uncertain. CDR3 length: 13 amino acids. Germline V CDR1 and CDR2: SGDLS, YYNGEE. Trimming took 0 bases from V and 1 from J, leaving 4 bases between them. The CDR3 bases are TGTGCCAGCAGCGTAGCCAAGAACACTGAAGCTTTCTTT. Encoded protein: CASSVAKNTEAFF.

This clone was observed a few times. The chain combines TRBV10-3 with TRBJ1-5; D gene unclear. Germline V CDR1 and CDR2: ENHRY, SYGVKD. This CDR3 has 15 amino acids. V dropped 0 bases and J dropped 5 bases, with 11 bases sitting between them. The CDR3 is CAISESGGPHQPQHF. CDR3 nucleotides: TGTGCCATCAGTGAGTCAGGAGGCCCTCATCAGCCCCAGCATTTT.

The genes are TRBV25-1 and TRBJ1-4; weak D call: TRBD1 (5 bases). The germline gives CDR1 MGHDK, CDR2 SYGVNS. This CDR3 comprises 13 residues. Trimming shortened V by 5 bases and J by 10 bases, and 14 bases separated the two germline ends. CDR3: CASSLRDFRKLFF. The CDR3 DNA sequence: TGTGCCAGCAGTCTCAGGGATTTTAGAAAACTGTTTTTT.

The V call is TRBV19, the J call TRBJ2-2, with a tentative D call TRBD2 (6 bases). The CDR3 runs to 16 residues. The V and J ends lost 6 bases and 7 bases respectively, with 21 bases between them. From germline, CDR1 is LNHDA and CDR2 SQIVND (reference sequence). CDR3 region: CASRPEAGRSRGELFF. CDR3 nucleotides: TGTGCCAGTAGGCCAGAGGCAGGGAGGTCCCGCGGGGAGCTGTTTTTT.

The J gene is TRBJ1-5, the V gene TRBV5-5; possibly TRBD1 for D (5 bases). The V end was cut by 0 bases, the J end by 6 bases, with 10 bases between. CDR1 and CDR2 (germline): SGHKS, YYEKEE (reference sequence). This CDR3 is built from 14 residues. DNA for the CDR3: TGTGCCAGCAGCTTGGCCCATGGGGCTCAGCCCCAGCATTTT. Encoded protein: CASSLAHGAQPQHF.

This clone was seen only a few times. The chain carries TRBV4-3 and TRBJ1-1; TRBD1 agrees at 10 bases. This CDR3 is 16 amino acids long. The germline V gene encodes CDR1 LGHNA and CDR2 YSLEER. V was clipped by 4 bases and J by 0 bases; unmatched bases: 5. The CDR3 reads CASSRGQGGVNTEAFF. The CDR3, as DNA: TGCGCCAGCAGCCGAGGACAGGGGGGGGTGAACACTGAAGCTTTCTTT.

This clone showed up just a few times. The genes are TRBV19 and TRBJ2-5; 11 bases match TRBD1. Germline V gives CDR1 LNHDA, CDR2 SQIVND (reference sequence). V lost 3 bases and J lost 1; bases outside the gene matches: 7. This CDR3 region has 17 residues. The CDR3 DNA is TGTGCCAGTAGTATGACGGGACAGGGGGGACCCCAAGAGACCCAGTACTTC. It is translated as CASSMTGQGGPQETQYF.

This clone was picked up a small number of times. The chain links TRBV29-1 to TRBJ2-1; D is perhaps TRBD1 (5 bases). The CDR3 runs 15 residues. From germline, CDR1 is SQVTM and CDR2 ANQGSEA. The V and J ends lost 1 base and 9 bases respectively, with 19 bases between them. CDR3 protein: CSVEAWGLSGGEQFF. DNA of the CDR3: TGCAGCGTTGAAGCCTGGGGCCTTTCGGGCGGTGAGCAGTTCTTC.

V usage is TRBV2 and J usage is TRBJ2-3, with 7 bases lining up with TRBD2. Germline V CDR1 and CDR2: SNHLY, FYNNEI. The ends lost 2 bases at V and 6 bases at J; junction bases unmatched: 8. This CDR3 is 15 amino acids long. The CDR3 loop reads CASSERAGTTDTQYF. The CDR3 DNA sequence: TGTGCCAGCAGTGAACGAGCGGGAACGACGGATACGCAGTATTTT.

This clone has more than one count but fewer than ten. Within the sample, other DNA sequences also encode this same CDR3. This sequence joins TRBV11-1 and TRBJ2-1; TRBD1 is a possible D gene (5 bases). Germline V gives CDR1 SGHAT, CDR2 FQDESV (reference sequence). The germline V and J ends were trimmed by 2 bases and 8 bases, with 7 bases remaining between them. The CDR3 loop spans 12 amino acids. CDR3 sequence: CASSLQGYEQFF. CDR3 in DNA: TGTGCCAGCAGCTTACAGGGTTATGAGCAGTTCTTC.

The J gene is TRBJ1-6, the V gene TRBV11-1; a possible D gene is TRBD1 (6 bases). The germline gives CDR1 SGHAT, CDR2 FQDESV (reference sequence). The ends were cut back, 3 bases at V and 10 bases at J, with 10 bases in the middle. This CDR3 is built from 13 residues. The CDR3 loop is CASSLQGNSPLHF. CDR3 nucleotide sequence: TGTGCCAGCAGCTTGCAGGGGAACTCACCCCTCCACTTT.

This clone was observed a few times. This chain connects TRBV11-2 to TRBJ2-1; TRBD1 matches 9 bases. Germline CDR1 reads SGHAT; CDR2 reads FQNNGV. CDR3 size: 14 residues. V lost 0 bases and J lost 15; bases outside the gene matches: 9. The DNA for the CDR3 is TGTGCCAGCAGCTTAGATCGGGGACAGGGTAAATGGTTCTTC. Amino acid sequence: CASSLDRGQGKWFF.

The chain employs TRBV5-6 and TRBJ1-5; tentative D call: TRBD1 (6 bases). This CDR3 is built from 17 residues. Per the germline V gene, CDR1 is SGHDT and CDR2 is YYEEEE. Trimming left V 0 bases short and J 0 bases short, with 13 bases between. The CDR3 protein is CASSLAAGQYSNQPQHF. Written as DNA, the CDR3 is TGTGCCAGCAGCTTGGCGGCCGGACAGTATAGCAATCAGCCCCAGCATTTT.

This clone turned up a few times. The chain has TRBV19 and TRBJ1-5; D is undetermined. V lost 10 bases and J lost 7, with 17 bases in between. This CDR3 is 13 amino acids long. Per the germline V gene, CDR1 is LNHDA and CDR2 is SQIVND (reference sequence). The CDR3 DNA is TGTGCCACCCTGGGGAGGGTAGGCCAGCCCCAGCATTTT. This translates into CATLGRVGQPQHF.

The rearrangement links TRBV29-1 to TRBJ2-2, with 8 bases aligning to TRBD1. CDR1 and CDR2 from the germline V gene are SQVTM and ANQGSEA. V shed 3 bases, J shed 3 bases, and the junction held 9 bases outside the gene matches. The CDR3 runs 16 residues. The CDR3 region has the DNA TGCAGCGTTGATTATGGCAGGACAGGGCACACCGGGGAGCTGTTTTTT. This translates into CSVDYGRTGHTGELFF.

This clone was detected only once. V usage is TRBV6-4 and J usage is TRBJ2-1; 11 bases are a match to TRBD2. CDR1 is MRHNA and CDR2 is SNTAGT in the germline V gene. Trimming took 1 base from V and 6 from J; bases not matched to a gene: 5. The CDR3 loop spans 16 amino acids. The CDR3 spells CASSDLLAGGSNEQFF. DNA of the CDR3: TGTGCCAGCAGTGACTTGCTAGCGGGAGGTTCCAATGAGCAGTTCTTC.

The chain combines TRBV7-3 with TRBJ2-2; TRBD1 matches at 7 bases. Germline lookup yields CDR1 SGHTA and CDR2 FQGTGA. The CDR3 is 14 residues long. The V gene end was trimmed by 3 bases and the J gene end by 6 bases; junction bases not matched to a gene: 4. Written as DNA, the CDR3 is TGTGCCAGCAGCTTCCAAGACAGGGCCGGGGAGCTGTTTTTT. This translates into CASSFQDRAGELFF.

This clone was seen only once. The V gene is TRBV30, the J gene TRBJ2-1, with 13 nucleotides matching TRBD2. CDR1 GTSNPN and CDR2 SVGIG come from the germline V gene (reference sequence). This CDR3 contains 15 residues. With 3 bases clipped from V and 5 bases from J, the junction kept 4 bases outside the gene matches. CDR3 protein: CAWSTSGREHNEQFF. Written as DNA, the CDR3 is TGTGCCTGGAGCACTAGCGGGAGGGAGCACAATGAGCAGTTCTTC.